This T cell receptor beta chain is from a study of response to subunit inactivated influenza vaccine. Using its own MiXCR run on the RT-PCR reads, TCRdb lists one record per CDR3 protein. Of approximately 490,000 distinct CDR3 sequences listed, 6.5% to 8% are singletons. V was pared by 0 bases and J by 9 bases, with 15 bases between. This CDR3 spans 15 amino acids. Looked up from germline, CDR1 is MNHEY and CDR2 is SVGAGI. This clonotype was seen a single time. The chain has TRBV6-5 and TRBJ2-1; D is ambiguous. This clonotype was sampled from a man aged 50 to 69 who received an inactivated influenza vaccine. The material sequenced was PBMCs from blood, taken 23 to 25 months after vaccination. The CDR3 sequence: CASSYSSNVMGEQFF. Written as DNA, the CDR3 is TGTGCCAGCAGTTACTCTTCTAACGTCATGGGTGAGCAGTTCTTC.